This TCR beta chain was identified during a study of T cell repertoires in cytomegalovirus infection. Across the study: Public TCR beta signatures were indicative of both CMV infection and a matching HLA type.

Findings and limits, study-wide: Clonotypes of TCR beta that were HLA-C-restricted and CMV-specific dominated the ex vivo response. The cumulative frequency of public TCR beta families distinguished individuals who carried CMV together with the relevant HLA.

This clonotype was detected many times. Its specificity is not known. From the reads, TCRdb called clonotypes with MiXCR, one entry per CDR3 protein. Of roughly 640,000 distinct CDR3 sequences detected, approximately 24% appear once; the ten largest clones hold 8%. V shed 3 bases and J shed 2 bases, with 15 bases lying between them. In germline, CDR1 is SGHTA, CDR2 FQGTGA. This CDR3 has 16 residues. The sequence derives from a human donor in good health (CMV status not recorded). Some clones in this sample may be carry-over from other donors' samples. Sample: CD8+ T cells from PBMCs. The chain is built from TRBV7-3 and TRBJ2-3; D is ambiguous. CDR3: CASSFQARSPTDTQYF. CDR3 nucleotides: TGTGCCAGCAGCTTTCAGGCGCGGTCCCCCACAGATACGCAGTATTTT.